This T cell receptor (beta chain) was profiled in a study of OX40 agonist ivuxolimab in advanced cancers. Overall study: It was permissible to have had prior anti-PD-1, anti-PD-L1 or anti-CTLA-4 therapy, and around 40% had some.

Sequenced by immunoSEQ multiplex PCR; TCRdb stores in-frame clones only, minus some. In the table there are around 20,000 clones, under 90% of which are singletons. Prior autoimmune disease or systemic immunosuppression barred patients. Peripheral blood came from all dose cohorts at three timepoints. Study-wide findings and caveats: CD4+ and CD8+ blood T cells expanded clonally by week 6 at 0.1 to 3.0 mg/kg.

Germline V gene lookup returns CDR1 SGDLS and CDR2 YYNGEE. Unmatched junction bases numbered 3, after V lost 0 bases and J lost 4 bases. The CDR3 runs to 14 residues. Worth noting for this clone: Its specificity is unknown.

The TCR originated in an adult with an advanced solid tumor such as melanoma, head and neck, liver or kidney cancer. The V gene is TRBV9, the J gene TRBJ2-7; 8 bases fit TRBD1. Sequencing used CD4+ or CD8+ T cells sorted from blood, obtained in a trial of the OX40 agonist ivuxolimab. This chain's CDR3 is CASSVATGEYEQYF. The CDR3 nucleotides are TGTGCCAGCAGCGTAGCGACAGGGGAGTACGAGCAGTACTTC.